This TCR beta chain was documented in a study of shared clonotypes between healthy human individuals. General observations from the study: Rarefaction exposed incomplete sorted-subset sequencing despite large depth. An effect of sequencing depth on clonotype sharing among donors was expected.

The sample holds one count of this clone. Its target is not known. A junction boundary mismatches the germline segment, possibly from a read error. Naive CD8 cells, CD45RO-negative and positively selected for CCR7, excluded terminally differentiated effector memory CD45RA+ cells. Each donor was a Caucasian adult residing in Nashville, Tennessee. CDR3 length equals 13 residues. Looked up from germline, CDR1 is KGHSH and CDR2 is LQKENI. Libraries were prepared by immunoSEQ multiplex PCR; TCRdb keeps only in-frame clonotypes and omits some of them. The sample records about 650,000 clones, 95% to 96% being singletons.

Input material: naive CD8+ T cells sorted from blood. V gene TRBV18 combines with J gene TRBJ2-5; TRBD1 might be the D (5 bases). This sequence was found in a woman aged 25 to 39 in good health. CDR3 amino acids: CASSPTPATGENF. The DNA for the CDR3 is TGTGCCAGCTCACCTACCCCCGCAACAGGTGAAAACTTC.